In this sample, the clone carrying this T cell receptor beta chain turned up many times. What it recognizes is unknown. All donors with ophthalmopathy were recorded as having moderate-to-severe activity, CAS ≥3, NOSPECS ≥4 and a duration under 3 months. From germline, CDR1 is SGHTA and CDR2 FQGNSA. This CDR3 comprises 15 residues. Trimming removed 1 base at V and 5 bases at J, with 15 bases between. The sample comes from a study of Graves' ophthalmopathy and Graves' hyperthyroidism. Study results and caveats: Most expanded clonotypes in thyroid above 0.001 frequency also showed up in blood.

From RNA, the CDR3 regions of TCR beta chains were amplified and sequenced. First-round RT-PCR used HTBI primers; second-round multiplex PCR followed. TCRdb analysed the multiplex PCR reads with MiXCR anew, one entry per CDR3 protein. The profile shows approximately 700,000 distinct CDR3 sequences, 35% to 45% of them singletons. The sequenced sample was peripheral blood. This chain joins TRBV7-2 and TRBJ2-7; TRBD1 is a possible D gene (6 bases). The sequence was collected from an adult man with Graves' ophthalmopathy. The CDR3 region is CASSLDYRVSDEQYF. The CDR3 nucleotides read TGTGCCAGCAGCTTAGATTACAGGGTTAGCGACGAGCAGTACTTC.